This T cell receptor (beta chain) was obtained from a study of T cells in Graves' hyperthyroidism and ophthalmopathy. This clonotype was counted between two and nine times. CDR3 length: 14 residues. V lost 4 bases to trimming and J lost 1 base, with 10 bases between them. RNA transcripts yielded amplified TCR beta CDR3 regions. HTBI primers were the set used in a first-round RT-PCR of the TCR CDR3. TCRdb called the multiplex PCR reads again in MiXCR, with one record for every CDR3 protein. The sample holds around 420,000 distinct CDR3 sequences, about 15% seen once. Graves' hyperthyroidism was deemed stable absent ophthalmopathy progression within 18 months. Exclusion followed for patients with uncontrolled infection, other autoimmune disease, pregnancy or lactation. Clinicians diagnosed patients from clinical symptoms, serum thyroxine and TRAb, thyroid ultrasound and orbital computed tomography.

The sequencing input was blood. J is TRBJ1-1 and V is TRBV12-3 or TRBV12-4; D might be TRBD1 (5 bases). The clonotype was recovered from a woman aged 18-30 years with Graves' hyperthyroidism. The CDR3 is CASSYRRGNTEAFF. The DNA for the CDR3 is TGTGCCAGCAGTTACCGTAGGGGGAACACTGAAGCTTTCTTT.